The sample holds a few counts of the clone carrying this T cell receptor beta chain. Study processing details: The authors estimated nucleated cell counts from reference gene primer amplification. The method was immunoSEQ multiplex PCR; TCRdb's version includes in-frame clones alone and lacks a portion of them. Clone size and V and J calls were adopted from that table, with D and trimming inferred from the DNA. The sample includes hundreds of thousands of clones, 82% of them seen just once. The data belong to a study of blood T cell repertoires in COVID-19. Study information: Collection of acute and convalescent COVID-19 samples took place in the United States, Italy and Spain. From T cells, B-cell-depleted T cells, or PBMCs came the material, which was cDNA or gDNA.

V dropped 4 bases and J dropped 3; count of bases not matched to a gene: 6. The CDR3 is 15 amino acids. In germline, CDR1 is SGHRS, CDR2 YFSETQ. The sample comprised peripheral blood. This receptor was identified in a woman older than 75 with active or convalescent COVID-19. The chain recombines TRBV5-1 with TRBJ2-1; 8 nucleotides agree with TRBD1. CDR3 protein: CASSLQGAGYNEQFF. The CDR3 DNA sequence: TGCGCCAGCAGCCTCCAGGGGGCAGGCTACAATGAGCAGTTCTTC.